The source of this TCR beta chain is a study of blood T cell repertoires in COVID-19. CDR3 size: 13 residues. V trimming: 6 bases; J trimming: 5 bases; junction bases outside the gene matches: 6. Germline loops: CDR1 MDHEN, CDR2 SYDVKM. Libraries were prepared by immunoSEQ multiplex PCR; TCRdb keeps only in-frame clonotypes and omits some of them. The sample includes some 150,000 clones, about nine tenths of them seen just once. Input material: peripheral blood. V usage is TRBV28 and J usage is TRBJ1-1; 7 bases match TRBD1. The sequence derives from a woman between 55 and 75 years old with COVID-19, enrolled during active disease. In DNA, the CDR3 is TGTGCCAGCAGGACCCAGGGGGTTACTGAAGCTTTCTTT. Residues: CASRTQGVTEAFF. The full variable domain, completed using reference TRBV28 and TRBJ1-1, is DVKVTQSSRYLVKRTGEKVFLECVQDMDHENMFWYRQDPGLGLRLIYFSYDVKMKEKGDIPEGYSVSREKKERFSLILESASTNQTSMYLCASRTQGVTEAFFGQGTRLTVV.